This T cell receptor beta chain is drawn from a study of T-cell reconstitution after alpha-beta-depleted transplantation in children. Unique molecular identifiers were used to barcode this TCRbeta library. A single record per CDR3 protein comes from TCRdb applying MiXCR to the PCR reads. The sample contains 70,000 to 95,000 distinct CDR3 sequences, 15% to 18% of which appear only once. This clonotype was counted at least ten times. Its antigen is as yet unknown. Germline V gene sequence: CDR1 SEHNR, CDR2 FQNEAQ (reference sequence). V lost 6 bases and J lost 11, with 14 bases in between. The CDR3 contains 12 residues. Study-wide results and caveats: Surviving thymic progenitors and recipient T cells were the source of high TCRbeta diversity at day 60 in some patients. Reportedly, alpha-beta T cells present about two months post-transplant originated from several hundred expanded clones of graft origin. It was newly produced T cells that mostly accounted for T-cell counts and diversity one year after transplant.

The sequence came from a male patient aged 2-9 years who had a stem cell transplant for acute lymphoblastic leukemia, so the T cells may come from the graft donor. Sequencing used PBMCs, mostly from graft donor cells, obtained 180 days after TCRalphabeta/CD19-depleted stem cell transplant. V and J are TRBV7-9 and TRBJ1-3; D is unresolved. CDR3 DNA: TGTGCCAGCAGTAAACCGGACGCCTCCATATATTTT. It codes for CASSKPDASIYF. The whole variable domain, remainder taken from reference TRBV7-9 and TRBJ1-3, is DTGVSQNPRHKITKRGQNVTFRCDPISEHNRLYWYRQTLGQGPEFLTYFQNEAQLEKSRLLSDRFSAERPKGSFSTLEIQRTEQGDSAMYLCASSKPDASIYFGEGSWLTVV.